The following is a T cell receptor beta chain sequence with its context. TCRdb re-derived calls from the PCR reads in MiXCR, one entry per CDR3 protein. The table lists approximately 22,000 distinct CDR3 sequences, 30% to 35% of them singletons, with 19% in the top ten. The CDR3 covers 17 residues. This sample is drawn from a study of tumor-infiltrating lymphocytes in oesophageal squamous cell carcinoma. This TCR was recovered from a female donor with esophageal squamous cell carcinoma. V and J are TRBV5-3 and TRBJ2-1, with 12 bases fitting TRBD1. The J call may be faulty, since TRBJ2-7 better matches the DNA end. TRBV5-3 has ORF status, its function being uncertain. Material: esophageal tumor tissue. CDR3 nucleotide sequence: TGTGCCAGCAGCCCGGGGACAGGGGGCCCCACGAGCTACGAGCAGTACTTC. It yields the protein CASSPGTGGPTSYEQYF.